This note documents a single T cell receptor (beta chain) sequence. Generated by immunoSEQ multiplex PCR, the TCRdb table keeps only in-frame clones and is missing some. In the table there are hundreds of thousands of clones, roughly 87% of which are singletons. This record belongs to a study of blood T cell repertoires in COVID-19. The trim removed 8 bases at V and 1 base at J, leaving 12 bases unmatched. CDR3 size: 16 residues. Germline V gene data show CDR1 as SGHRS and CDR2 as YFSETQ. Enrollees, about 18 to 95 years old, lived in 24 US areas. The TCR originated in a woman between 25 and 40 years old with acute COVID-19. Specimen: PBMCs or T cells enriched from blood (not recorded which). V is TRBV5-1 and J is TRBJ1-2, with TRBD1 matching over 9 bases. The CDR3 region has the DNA TGCGCCAGTGGCCGGGGACAGGGCCAATTTAACTATGGCTACACCTTC. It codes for CASGRGQGQFNYGYTF. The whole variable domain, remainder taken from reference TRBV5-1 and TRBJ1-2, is KAGVTQTPRYLIKTRGQQVTLSCSPISGHRSVSWYQQTPGQGLQFLFEYFSETQRNKGNFPGRFSGRQFSNSRSEMNVSTLELGDSALYLCASGRGQGQFNYGYTFGSGTRLTVV.